The 30 T cell receptor beta chains reported below all come from one sample, sequenced in a study of blood T cells in healthy people across ages. A second PCR, run for about 6 to 12 cycles, used a sample-barcoded 5' primer plus a J-beta primer mix. TCRdb re-called the 5' RACE reads through MiXCR, storing one row per CDR3 protein. There are some 690,000 distinct CDR3 sequences in the sample; over 20% occur only once, and under 25% lies in the top ten. The sequencing input was blood. The source is a man aged 65 to 79 in good health.

The rearrangement joins TRBV12-3 or TRBV12-4 to TRBJ2-3; 8 nucleotides align to TRBD2. With V trimmed by 6 bases and J by 5 bases, 10 bases remained unmatched. The CDR3 consists of 15 residues. CDR3: CASRISGLAGDTQYF. CDR3 DNA sequence: TGTGCCAGCAGGATAAGCGGGCTAGCGGGAGATACGCAGTATTTT.

This rearrangement joins TRBV5-1 to TRBJ2-7; 11 bases are a match to TRBD2. This CDR3 is built from 15 residues. Unmatched junction bases numbered 7, after V lost 3 bases and J lost 5 bases. CDR1 is SGHRS and CDR2 is YFSETQ in the germline V gene. The CDR3 DNA is TGCGCCAGCAGCTCATTGACTAGCGGGGTACACGAGCAGTACTTC. It codes for CASSSLTSGVHEQYF. Full variable domain (rest looked up from reference TRBV5-1 and TRBJ2-7): KAGVTQTPRYLIKTRGQQVTLSCSPISGHRSVSWYQQTPGQGLQFLFEYFSETQRNKGNFPGRFSGRQFSNSRSEMNVSTLELGDSALYLCASSSLTSGVHEQYFGPGTRLTVT.

The chain combines TRBV29-1 with TRBJ1-2; 9 nucleotides align to TRBD1. Germline V gene lookup returns CDR1 SQVTM and CDR2 ANQGSEA. This CDR3 contains 12 residues. Unmatched junction bases numbered 3, after V lost 7 bases and J lost 3 bases. For the CDR3, the DNA is TGCAGCGACCGGACAGGGGACTATGGCTACACCTTC. Translated: CSDRTGDYGYTF.

This rearrangement joins TRBV5-1 to TRBJ1-2; 7 nucleotides agree with TRBD1. The CDR3 is 14 residues long. Germline values: CDR1 SGHRS, CDR2 YFSETQ. Unmatched junction bases numbered 7, after V lost 6 bases and J lost 2 bases. The CDR3 is CASKWDRGNYGYTF. The CDR3 DNA follows: TGCGCCAGCAAATGGGACAGAGGGAACTATGGCTACACCTTC.

This clonotype was recorded a few times. This sequence joins TRBV24-1 and TRBJ2-7, with TRBD1 as a possible D gene (6 bases). CDR3 length: 16 residues. The germline CDR1 and CDR2 sequences are KGHDR and SFDVKD. Between the trimmed V and J ends, which lost 3 bases and 6 bases, there was a span of 20 bases. This CDR3 reads CATSDTLSGGASEQYF. CDR3 coding DNA: TGTGCCACCAGTGATACCTTGAGTGGGGGCGCATCCGAGCAGTACTTC.

J is TRBJ2-1 and V is TRBV7-9; the D gene is possibly TRBD2 (6 bases). In germline, CDR1 is SEHNR, CDR2 FQNEAQ (reference sequence). The CDR3 sequence is 13 residues long. Trimming removed 3 bases from V and 5 bases from J, with 8 bases in between. CDR3 residues: CASSFGGNNEQFF. CDR3 coding DNA: TGTGCCAGCAGCTTTGGCGGGAACAATGAGCAGTTCTTC.

The V call is TRBV5-6, the J call TRBJ2-7, with D possibly TRBD1 on 6 matching bases. This CDR3 has 14 residues. Germline V gene lookup returns CDR1 SGHDT and CDR2 YYEEEE. The germline V and J ends were trimmed by 3 bases and 3 bases, with 13 bases remaining between them. The CDR3 is CASSSQGPGYEQYF. The CDR3 DNA follows: TGTGCCAGCAGCTCTCAGGGGCCGGGCTACGAGCAGTACTTC.

This clonotype was detected many times. V and J are TRBV5-1 and TRBJ2-1; 7 positions agree with TRBD1. Losses at the gene ends were 3 bases for V and 4 bases for J; bases not matched to a gene: 7. Germline V gives CDR1 SGHRS, CDR2 YFSETQ. The CDR3 consists of 15 residues. This chain's CDR3 is CASSWDGTAYNEQFF. DNA of the CDR3: TGCGCCAGCAGCTGGGACGGGACAGCATACAATGAGCAGTTCTTC.

This clonotype was observed a handful of times. The chain carries TRBV20-1 and TRBJ2-3; tentatively, D is TRBD1 (5 bases). The CDR3 runs 16 residues. The germline V gene encodes CDR1 DFQATT and CDR2 SNEGSKA (reference sequence). V dropped 0 bases and J dropped 4 bases, with 17 bases sitting between them. The chain's CDR3 is CSARDYSQGHSDTQYF. The DNA for the CDR3 is TGCAGTGCTAGAGATTATTCGCAGGGCCATTCAGATACGCAGTATTTT.

The chain recombines TRBV5-5 with TRBJ2-7, with no clear D. Trimming stripped 0 bases from V and 3 bases from J, with 16 bases between. The germline V gene has CDR1 SGHKS and CDR2 YYEKEE (reference sequence). This CDR3 contains 16 residues. The CDR3 is CASSLAADSRDYEQYF. The CDR3 nucleotides are TGTGCCAGCAGCTTGGCCGCCGACTCCCGTGACTACGAGCAGTACTTC. The full variable domain, rest sourced from reference TRBV5-5 and TRBJ2-7, is DAGVTQSPTHLIKTRGQQVTLRCSPISGHKSVSWYQQVLGQGPQFIFQYYEKEERGRGNFPDRFSARQFPNYSSELNVNALLLGDSALYLCASSLAADSRDYEQYFGPGTRLTVT.

This rearrangement joins TRBV5-6 to TRBJ2-3; perhaps TRBD1 as D (5 bases). The CDR3 runs to 17 residues. Looked up from germline, CDR1 is SGHDT and CDR2 is YYEEEE. V lost 2 bases, J lost 2 bases, and 18 bases lay in between. The CDR3 DNA reads TGTGCCAGCAGCTTCTCGTATCAGGGTCGAGACACAGATACGCAGTATTTT. Translated, it gives CASSFSYQGRDTDTQYF.

V and J are TRBV20-1 and TRBJ2-5; 10 bases line up with TRBD2. The DNA end favors TRBJ2-7, so the J call may be wrong. The germline gives CDR1 DFQATT, CDR2 SNEGSKA (reference sequence). The CDR3 consists of 15 residues. The CDR3 bases are TGCAGTGCTAGAGACCCCGCTAGCGGGGGCTACGAGCAGTACTTC. Translation gives CSARDPASGGYEQYF.

This clonotype was seen more than once but under ten times. The chain recombines TRBV4-2 with TRBJ1-5; D is undetermined. The CDR3 runs to 16 residues. V gave up 0 bases and J gave up 0 bases, with 9 bases separating them. The germline V gene encodes CDR1 LGHNA and CDR2 YNFKEQ. The CDR3 here is CASSQDLMNSNQPQHF. CDR3 DNA: TGTGCCAGCAGCCAAGATTTGATGAATAGCAATCAGCCCCAGCATTTT.

Only a few counts were recorded for this clonotype. The rearrangement joins TRBV20-1 to TRBJ2-5, with TRBD2 matching 8 bases. The assigned J gene may be wrong: the sequence end matches TRBJ2-7 better. The CDR3 covers 14 residues. The V gene's germline CDR1 is DFQATT and CDR2 SNEGSKA (reference sequence). CDR3 bases: TGCAGTGCCGGGAGGGGACTCCTTTCCTACGAGCAGTACTTC. Amino acid sequence: CSAGRGLLSYEQYF.

The sample holds a few counts of this clonotype. The rearrangement links TRBV7-9 to TRBJ2-5, with D possibly TRBD2 on 5 matching bases. TRBJ2-1 explains the end of the DNA better; the J call may be wrong. Germline-derived CDR1 and CDR2 are SEHNR and FQNEAQ (reference sequence). The CDR3 covers 12 residues. CDR3 protein: CASSKTIHEQFF. For the CDR3, the DNA is TGTGCCAGCAGCAAGACTATCCATGAGCAGTTCTTC.

This clonotype qualifies as medium-sized (0.01 to 0.1%). V gene TRBV29-1 combines with J gene TRBJ2-5; D is perhaps TRBD1 (5 bases). From germline, CDR1 is SQVTM and CDR2 ANQGSEA. The CDR3 is made up of 13 amino acids. The V gene lost 6 bases and the J gene lost 4 bases, with 15 bases spanning the gap. CDR3 protein: CSVQTGFSETQYF. In DNA, the CDR3 is TGCAGCGTCCAAACAGGTTTTTCAGAGACCCAGTACTTC.

This sequence joins TRBV10-1 and TRBJ2-3, with a weak D call TRBD2 (5 bases). The CDR3 has 14 residues. Between the trimmed V and J ends, which lost 2 bases and 2 bases, there was a span of 8 bases. Germline assignment: CDR1 WNHNN and CDR2 SYGVQD (reference sequence). The CDR3 loop is CASSEQRVTDTQYF. The CDR3 DNA reads TGCGCCAGCAGTGAGCAGAGGGTCACAGATACGCAGTATTTT.

This clonotype was recorded a few times. CDR3 loop: CASSSGLAGDRETQYF. The CDR3 DNA reads TGTGCCAGCAGCTCCGGACTAGCGGGAGATCGAGAGACCCAGTACTTC. J is TRBJ2-5 and V is TRBV7-6; 13 bases are shared with TRBD2. The V gene's germline CDR1 is SGHVS and CDR2 FNYEAQ. The CDR3 has 16 amino acids. Trimming at V came to 4 bases and at J to 4 bases, leaving 6 bases not matched to a gene.

The CDR3 loop reads CASSHVVMGSYEQYF. The CDR3 region has the DNA TGTGCCAGCAGCCACGTGGTTATGGGCTCCTACGAGCAGTACTTC. The chain employs TRBV3-1 and TRBJ2-7; D unresolved. This CDR3 is built from 15 residues. With 3 bases removed from V and 0 bases from J, the gap between germline ends came to 12 bases. From germline, CDR1 is LGHDT and CDR2 YNNKEL (reference sequence).

This clonotype came up a few times. The rearrangement links TRBV21-1 to TRBJ2-1; TRBD2 is the table's D call and was not checked against the DNA. TRBV21-1 counts as a pseudogene. CDR3 length: 15 residues. The CDR3 coding sequence is TGTGCCAGCAGCAAAGTGGCACTAGCCGGATCAGAGCAGTTCTTC. It is translated as CASSKVALAGSEQFF.

This clonotype was recorded a few times. V is TRBV15 and J is TRBJ2-4; D might be TRBD1 or TRBD2, each matching 5 bases. Germline values: CDR1 LNHNV, CDR2 YYDKDF (reference sequence). Trimming shortened V by 0 bases and J by 5 bases, and 11 bases separated the two germline ends. This CDR3 has 15 amino acids. The CDR3 loop is CATSRDPGTENIQYF. The CDR3 region has the DNA TGTGCCACCAGCAGAGATCCAGGGACGGAAAACATTCAGTACTTC.

V is TRBV6-1 and J is TRBJ2-3; 12 bases agree with TRBD2. The J segment lost 4 bases and the V segment lost 5 bases, leaving 4 bases of the junction unmatched. The CDR3 extends over 15 amino acids. Germline CDR1 and CDR2: MNHNS and SASEGT. CDR3 sequence: CASSKLAGGPDTQYF. The CDR3 DNA reads TGTGCCAGCAGTAAACTAGCGGGGGGACCAGATACGCAGTATTTT.

In its sample, this clonotype was seen a few times. The genes are TRBV5-1 and TRBJ1-3, with D possibly TRBD1 on 5 matching bases. The germline V gene encodes CDR1 SGHRS and CDR2 YFSETQ. This CDR3 has 14 residues. V gave up 0 bases and J gave up 2 bases, with 6 bases separating them. CDR3 DNA sequence: TGCGCCAGCAGCTTGGGGGACGCTGGAAACACCATATATTTT. Translation gives CASSLGDAGNTIYF.

This clonotype was observed many times. The chain uses TRBV7-6 and TRBJ1-4; D is undetermined. CDR1 and CDR2 (germline): SGHVS, FNYEAQ. V dropped 1 base and J dropped 8 bases, with 8 bases sitting between them. CDR3 length: 13 residues. The CDR3 reads CASSLGEVEKLFF. CDR3 nucleotide sequence: TGTGCCAGCAGCTTAGGGGAGGTGGAAAAACTGTTTTTT.

The chain carries TRBV6-1 and TRBJ1-1; D remains ambiguous. The length of the CDR3 is 14 residues. The germline CDR1 and CDR2 sequences are MNHNS and SASEGT. The V end lost 4 bases, the J end lost 1 base, and 10 bases lay between the germline ends. The CDR3 region is CASSGIRGNTEAFF. The CDR3 DNA follows: TGTGCCAGCAGTGGAATCCGCGGGAACACTGAAGCTTTCTTT.

This clonotype turned up a few times. The chain employs TRBV27 and TRBJ1-2; 8 bases align to TRBD1. V dropped 5 bases and J dropped 1; count of bases not matched to a gene: 12. The length of the CDR3 is 17 residues. Germline CDR1 is MNHEY and CDR2 is SMNVEV (reference sequence). The CDR3 DNA sequence: TGTGCCAGCAGTCCTCAGCGGACAGGGTGGGTTAACTATGGCTACACCTTC. It specifies CASSPQRTGWVNYGYTF.

The chain combines TRBV12-3 or TRBV12-4 with TRBJ1-4; D is uncertain. V lost 3 bases and J 10 bases, leaving 12 bases between the germline ends. This CDR3 has 13 amino acids. CDR3 DNA: TGTGCCAGCAGTTTGGGGTTGGCAGGAAAACTGTTTTTT. Translation: CASSLGLAGKLFF.

This clonotype has a handful of counts. The chain has TRBV13 and TRBJ1-2; tentative D call: TRBD1 (6 bases). V gave up 5 bases and J gave up 4 bases, with 11 bases separating them. Germline CDR1 and CDR2: PRHDT and FYEKMQ (reference sequence). The CDR3 sequence is 13 residues long. In nucleotides, the CDR3 is TGTGCCAGCAGCCCCCGGACAGTCTATGGCTACACCTTC. Encoded protein: CASSPRTVYGYTF.

V and J are TRBV5-6 and TRBJ2-1, with TRBD2 matching 9 bases. The CDR3 covers 15 residues. V lost 0 bases to trimming and J lost 7 bases; unmatched junction nucleotides: 5. Germline values: CDR1 SGHDT, CDR2 YYEEEE. The CDR3 nucleotides read TGTGCCAGCAGCTTGGAACTAGCGGGCTGGAATGAGCAGTTCTTC. It encodes CASSLELAGWNEQFF.

This clonotype was counted a few times. The V gene is TRBV18, the J gene TRBJ1-1; TRBD1 matches at 7 bases. The ends lost 4 bases at V and 1 base at J; junction bases unmatched: 12. The CDR3 totals 17 residues. From germline, CDR1 is KGHSH and CDR2 LQKENI. The CDR3 loop is CASSLRGPGSENTEAFF. The DNA for the CDR3 is TGTGCCAGCTCACTGAGGGGGCCTGGGTCAGAGAACACTGAAGCTTTCTTT.